This T cell receptor beta chain derives from a study of shared clonotypes between healthy human individuals. This clone was seen many times. Germline V gene data show CDR1 as GTSNPN and CDR2 as SVGIG (reference sequence). V lost 1 base to trimming and J lost 7 bases; unmatched junction nucleotides: 4. The CDR3 length is 13 residues. The assay was immunoSEQ multiplex PCR, and TCRdb's table has in-frame clones only and misses some. The sample has about 990,000 clones, about 84% seen once. The gene calls are TRBV30 and TRBJ1-3; 7 bases are shared with TRBD1. Sequences were obtained from memory CD4+ T cells from PBMCs. Specified subset: CD45RA-negative fraction. This receptor was obtained from a man between 18 and 29 years old in good health. Some clones in this sample may be carry-over from other donors' samples. The CDR3 DNA sequence: TGTGCCTGGAGTGCGGACAGGTGGAACACCATATATTTT. Translating it yields CAWSADRWNTIYF.